This TCR beta chain was recovered during a study of identical twins (dated by TCRdb to 2015 to 2016). With respect to the entire study: To test whether fetal clonotypes persist, this study deep-sequenced TCR alpha and beta repertoires from monozygotic twins, from unrelated adults of various ages, and from cord blood. To rule out contamination, replicate twin experiments were performed at different times with different library preparation protocols.

Receptor amplification or capture employed 5' RACE. The sequencing machine was an Illumina HiSeq 2000. A universal primer binding site was added through template switching, and the final cDNA carried a unique molecular identifier so that TCR cDNA molecules could be counted accurately. Specific primers in the conserved constant-segment region were used to synthesize first-strand cDNA for the TCR alpha and beta chains. To control for contamination, each cDNA library was double barcoded with a SMART-Mk sample barcode plus Illumina barcodes. TruSeq adapter sequences along with Illumina sample barcodes were introduced in two successive PCR steps. The TCR alpha and beta cDNA libraries were sequenced on the Illumina HiSeq platform using custom primers. The authors' pipeline ran thus. MiGEC processed the raw reads to extract unique molecular identifiers, while MiXCR was used to determine the CDR3 positions. For each individual, recombination models were inferred using an EM algorithm with the repgenHMM and IGoR tools. The analysis of shared clonotypes was done with the tcR package in R, with sharing normalized by the product of cloneset sizes. To study raw recombination without the effects of thymic and clonal selection, out-of-frame nonproductive sequences were analyzed. TCRdb reprocessed the public reads (quality trimming at Q25 with fastp, clone calling with MiXCR) and kept in-frame beta chains. Rows are combined by CDR3 protein, so each entry shows the most common genes and DNA. The V and J calls reflect TCRdb's pipeline rather than the authors' work. In this sample the table shows 400,000 to 500,000 distinct CDR3 sequences, 13% to 15% of which occur a single time. The biggest ten clones account for approximately 0.98% of the sample.

Overall study outcomes, separate from this receptor: In beta out-of-frame sequences, excess twin sharing was weaker, because having fewer shared sequences lowered the signal-to-noise ratio. Out-of-frame TCR alpha sharing in monozygotic twins was systematically underestimated by recombination models, whereas sharing between unrelated individuals was in agreement with the recombination models. Out-of-frame TCR alpha sequences shared between twins showed an excess of low generation-probability sequences compared with coincidental sharing between unrelated individuals. Abundant cord blood beta clonotypes had fewer insertions, young adult naive repertoires showed a similar but weaker trend, and memory repertoires showed no such trend. Because the same donors could not be followed over many years, the conclusions depended on cross-sectional statistical analysis. Invariant T cells such as MAIT and iNKT could partly confound zero-insertion analyses, although diverse VJ usage argued against such confounding for most clonotypes.

On this clonotype itself: Its binding antigen is unknown. It has no much larger one-base neighbor in the sample; base qualities were not kept.

All donors were healthy Caucasians. The twin cohort consisted of three pairs of female monozygotic twins, all aged about 18 to 29 years. Positive isolation kits from Invitrogen were used to isolate the CD4+ and CD8+ T cell populations. CDR1 and CDR2 are read off the germline V gene as MNHNS and SASEGT. The CDR3 runs 16 residues from the cysteine to the phenylalanine. Only the CDR3 part of the read is kept: 48 bases, read in frame from the first base. Clipping removes 5 bases from V and 5 bases from J, with 7 as the unmatched junction base count. Separately, the same data were catalogued under a study of yellow fever vaccine responses in identical twins. From that second study: According to the authors, the vaccine-induced T cell response in identical twins seemed to be partly convergent and partly specific to each individual. The study precisely tracked vaccine-responding T cell clones in identical twins.

The chain couples TRBV6-1 to TRBJ2-2, with 11 junctional bases fitting TRBD2. The sequence was collected from a young woman in good health. What was sequenced was CD4+ T cells sorted from blood. The DNA sequence is given as TGTGCCAGCAGTCGCACTACTAGCGGGAGAACCGGGGAGCTGTTTTTT. It encodes CASSRTTSGRTGELFF.